A selection of T cell receptor beta chains follows, all from one sample in a study of blood T cell repertoires in COVID-19. Repertoires were generated with immunoSEQ multiplex PCR, while TCRdb's copy carries only in-frame clones and drops some. The table has about 670,000 clones, 70% to 90% seen once; the top ten hold 0.2% to 0.3%. Sequencing was carried out using peripheral blood. Receptors originate from a young woman with acute or convalescent COVID-19. Both conserved end residues are part of each CDR3. The D gene is left open where the match is weak. Rows give clone size only sometimes, using once, few, many, or a class for an expanded clone.

TRBJ1-1	TRBV4-1	.	.	TGCGCCAGCAGCCCCAGGGCCATGAACACTGAAGCTTTCTTT	CASSPRAMNTEAFF
TRBJ1-2	TRBV9	.	TRBD1	TGTGCCAGCAGCGCTAAAGACAAGACAGGGCTTAACTATGGCTACACCTTC	CASSAKDKTGLNYGYTF
TRBJ2-3	TRBV3-1/TRBV3-2	.	TRBD1	TGTGCCAGCAGCCCCGGGACAGGGGTGTGGTATTTT	CASSPGTGVWYF
TRBJ2-3	TRBV30	once	.	TGTGCCTGGAGTATGGCAGGGTTCCACACAGATACGCAGTATTTT	CAWSMAGFHTDTQYF
TRBJ1-2	TRBV3-1/TRBV3-2	.	TRBD1	TGTGCCAGCAGCCAGCGGACAGGGGGGACCTATGGCTACACCTTC	CASSQRTGGTYGYTF
TRBJ1-5	TRBV6-2/TRBV6-3	.	.	TGTGCCAGCACCCCATCGGGCGGGGGATATCAGCCCCAGCATTTT	CASTPSGGGYQPQHF
TRBJ1-4	TRBV4-1	.	TRBD1	TGCGCCAGCAGCCAGACACAGGGGAGGGAAAAACTGTTTTTT	CASSQTQGREKLFF
TRBJ1-2	TRBV27	.	.	TGTGCCAGCAGTGAAGCGGGGCTGGATGGCTACACCTTC	CASSEAGLDGYTF
TRBJ2-2	TRBV19	.	TRBD1	TGTGCCAGTAGTCTGCGGACAGGCCCAACCGGGGAGCTGTTTTTT	CASSLRTGPTGELFF
TRBJ1-2	TRBV10-3	.	TRBD1	TGTGCCATCAGTGAGACCCTAACGACAGGGATGGAGGGCTACACCTTC	CAISETLTTGMEGYTF
TRBJ2-3	TRBV29-1	.	TRBD1	TGCAGCGTTGTAAGGGGGCAGGACACAGATACGCAGTATTTT	CSVVRGQDTDTQYF
TRBJ1-4	TRBV29-1	.	.	TGCAGCGTCGCGGACAGCTATAATGAAAAACTGTTTTTT	CSVADSYNEKLFF
TRBJ1-2	TRBV10-3	.	.	TGTGCCATCAGTGATAGGACAGACTATGCTTCTAACTATGGCTACACCTTC	CAISDRTDYASNYGYTF
TRBJ1-4	TRBV5-5	.	.	TGTGCCAGCAGCTTCCGTGCTAGTGAAAAACTGTTTTTT	CASSFRASEKLFF
TRBJ1-3	TRBV4-1	.	TRBD1	TGCGCCAGCAGCCGACCGACAGGGCAAGCTGGAAACACCATATATTTT	CASSRPTGQAGNTIYF
TRBJ2-1	TRBV11-2	once	TRBD1	TGTGCCAGCAGCTTAGAAGGGGCTGCTAGGACAGGGTTTAGGAATGAGCAGTTCTTC	CASSLEGAARTGFRNEQFF
TRBJ2-1	TRBV11-3	.	.	TGTGCCAGCAGCCCCGGCGGCTCAAATTACAATGAGCAGTTCTTC	CASSPGGSNYNEQFF
TRBJ2-3	TRBV6-1	.	TRBD2	TGTGCCAGCAGTCAAGCGGGGGGGGTATCAGATACGCAGTATTTT	CASSQAGGVSDTQYF
TRBJ1-2	TRBV7-9	.	TRBD1	TGTGCCACAGACAGGGTTGAGGCCTATGGCTACACCTTC	CATDRVEAYGYTF
TRBJ1-1	TRBV5-6	.	.	TGTGCCAGCAGCTTCTCAGAGAACACTGAAGCTTTCTTT	CASSFSENTEAFF
TRBJ1-6	TRBV7-9	.	.	TGTGCCAGCAGCTTACTCCCCCTAGAGGATTCACCCCTCCACTTT	CASSLLPLEDSPLHF
TRBJ1-2	TRBV5-4	once	.	TGTGCCAGCAGCCAGGACAACCCAGGAGCCTATGGCTACACCTTC	CASSQDNPGAYGYTF
TRBJ2-1	TRBV19	.	TRBD2	TGTGCCAGTAGTATTTGGAGCGGGGGGGCCGGTAATGAGCAGTTCTTC	CASSIWSGGAGNEQFF
TRBJ2-1	TRBV5-1	.	.	TGCGCCAGTGGCCCTCCAGGGCAGTCCGTTTCCAATGAGCAGTTCTTC	CASGPPGQSVSNEQFF
TRBJ1-2	TRBV2	.	TRBD1	TGTGCCAGCAGGGGGGACAGGGGGACGAATGGCTACACCTTC	CASRGDRGTNGYTF
TRBJ2-1	TRBV11-1	.	.	TGTGCCAGCAGCTTAAAAACAGGAGTGGGTGAGCAGTTCTTC	CASSLKTGVGEQFF
TRBJ1-4	TRBV6-2/TRBV6-3	.	TRBD1	TGTGCCAGCAGTCGGACAGGGCCCTCACAACTTGAAAAACTGTTTTTT	CASSRTGPSQLEKLFF
TRBJ1-2	TRBV5-1	.	TRBD1	TGCGCCAGCAGCTTGGTCGCAGGACAGGGGGCCTATGACCAATGGGACTACACCTTC	CASSLVAGQGAYDQWDYTF
TRBJ2-1	TRBV9	.	.	TGTGCCAGCAGCCTAAGGGGTCATGAGCAGTTCTTC	CASSLRGHEQFF
TRBJ2-3	TRBV4-3	.	.	TGCGCCAGCAGCCAAGATTACAGTTCGCAAGATACGCAGTATTTT	CASSQDYSSQDTQYF
TRBJ1-1	TRBV11-2	.	.	TGTGCCAGCAGCTCGCTTACAGGGGAAGCTTTCTTT	CASSSLTGEAFF
TRBJ1-4	TRBV7-9	.	TRBD1	TGTGCCAGCAGTCCCCGGACAGGGAACGAAAAACTGTTTTTT	CASSPRTGNEKLFF
TRBJ1-2	TRBV5-6	.	TRBD1	TGTGCCAGCAGGAGCCGGGACAGGGGGCACCTCTATGGCTACACCTTC	CASRSRDRGHLYGYTF
TRBJ2-1	TRBV7-8	once	TRBD2	TGTGCCAGCAGCTTACTTCCCGCGGGGGGGGGAATGAGCAAGTTCTTC	CASSLLPAGGGMSKFF
TRBJ2-7	TRBV25-1	once	.	TGTGCCAGCAGTGTCCATTACGAGCAGTACTTC	CASSVHYEQYF
TRBJ1-2	TRBV7-3	.	TRBD1	TGTGCCAGCAGCCCTACAGGGGGGGAGAGTGGCTACACCTTC	CASSPTGGESGYTF
TRBJ1-2	TRBV4-1	once	.	TGCGCCAGCAGCCAAGATCAGGCGGGAAATGGCTACACCTTC	CASSQDQAGNGYTF
TRBJ2-2	TRBV6-5	.	.	TGTGCCAGCAGTTACGTGGAGGTCACCGGGGAGCTGTTTTTT	CASSYVEVTGELFF